This T cell receptor (beta chain) was profiled in a study of blood T cell repertoires in COVID-19. Cohort assignment relied on participant-reported clinical history. The assay was immunoSEQ multiplex PCR, and TCRdb's table has in-frame clones only and misses some. The table lists hundreds of thousands of clones, 85% to 90% of them singletons, with about 1.7% in the top ten. This CDR3 has 17 amino acids. Germline loops: CDR1 SGDLS, CDR2 YYNGEE. The V and J ends lost 4 bases and 0 bases, in that order; junction bases with no gene match: 11. The chain employs TRBV9 and TRBJ2-5; 8 bases fit TRBD2. The sample was PBMCs or T cells enriched from blood (not recorded which). This clonotype was obtained from a man aged 35-49 years who had recovered from COVID-19. CDR3 region: CASSSRTGGRYQETQYF. DNA for the CDR3: TGTGCCAGCAGCTCCCGGACGGGGGGGAGATACCAAGAGACCCAGTACTTC.